This T cell receptor (beta chain) was recovered during a study of blood T cell repertoires in COVID-19. About the research overall: Samples came from the United States, Italy and Spain, spanning acute and convalescent COVID-19.

CDR1 and CDR2 from the germline V gene are KGHDR and SFDVKD. The V and J ends lost 3 bases and 2 bases, in that order; junction bases with no gene match: 5. The CDR3 totals 16 residues. Per the original methods: Estimation of nucleated cell counts relied on the amplification of reference gene primers. Method: immunoSEQ multiplex PCR; TCRdb's copy keeps in-frame clones and lacks some. V and J calls and clone size come straight from that table; D and trimming were deduced from the DNA. The data hold 55,000 to 65,000 clones, with over 70% observed a single time. Material: peripheral blood. This chain joins TRBV24-1 and TRBJ2-1; 8 bases are a match to TRBD1. The clonotype comes from a man between 60 and 75 years old with acute or convalescent COVID-19. As DNA, the CDR3 is TGTGCCACCAGTGATACCCAGGGGGCCACCTACAATGAGCAGTTCTTC. Protein sequence: CATSDTQGATYNEQFF.